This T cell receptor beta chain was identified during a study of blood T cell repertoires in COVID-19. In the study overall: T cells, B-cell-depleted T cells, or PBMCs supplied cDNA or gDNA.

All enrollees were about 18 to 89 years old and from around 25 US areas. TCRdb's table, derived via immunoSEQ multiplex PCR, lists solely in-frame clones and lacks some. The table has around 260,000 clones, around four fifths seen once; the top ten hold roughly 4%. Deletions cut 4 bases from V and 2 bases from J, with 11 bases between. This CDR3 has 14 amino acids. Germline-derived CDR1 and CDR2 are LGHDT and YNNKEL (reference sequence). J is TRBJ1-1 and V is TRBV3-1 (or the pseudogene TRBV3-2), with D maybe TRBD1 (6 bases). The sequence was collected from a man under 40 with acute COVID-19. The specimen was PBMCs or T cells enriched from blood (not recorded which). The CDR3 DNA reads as TGTGCCAGCAGCCCCCGGGGGGCCAACACTGAAGCTTTCTTT. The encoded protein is CASSPRGANTEAFF.